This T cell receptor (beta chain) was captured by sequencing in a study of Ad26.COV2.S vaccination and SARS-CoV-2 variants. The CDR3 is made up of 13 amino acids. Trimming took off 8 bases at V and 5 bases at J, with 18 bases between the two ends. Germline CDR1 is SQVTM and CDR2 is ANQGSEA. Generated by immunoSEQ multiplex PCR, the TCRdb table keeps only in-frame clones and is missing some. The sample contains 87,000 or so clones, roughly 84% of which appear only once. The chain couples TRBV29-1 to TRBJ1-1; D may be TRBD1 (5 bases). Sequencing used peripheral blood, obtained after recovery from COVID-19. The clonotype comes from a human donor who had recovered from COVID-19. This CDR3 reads CSSPGQGETEAFF. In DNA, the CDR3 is TGCAGCTCCCCTGGGCAGGGCGAAACTGAAGCTTTCTTT.